A single sample gave rise to the 13 T cell receptor beta chains below, sequenced in a study of cytomegalovirus exposure and HLA in healthy donors. The table came from immunoSEQ multiplex PCR; TCRdb's copy has only in-frame clones and leaves some out. The data hold under 200,000 clones, with less than 95% observed a single time. What was sequenced was PBMCs. The receptors were sampled from a woman aged 18-35 years in good health and CMV-seropositive.

The rearrangement joins TRBV27 to TRBJ2-1; TRBD2 matches 10 bases. With 5 bases clipped from V and 4 bases from J, the junction kept 11 bases outside the gene matches. Germline CDR1 MNHEY, CDR2 SMNVEV (reference sequence). The CDR3 spans 17 residues. CDR3 amino acids: CASSPLASGGPYNEQFF. The CDR3 DNA reads as TGTGCCAGCAGTCCTTTAGCTAGCGGGGGCCCTTACAATGAGCAGTTCTTC.

This sequence joins TRBV28 and TRBJ2-2; TRBD2 agrees at 7 bases. Trimming cost V 4 bases and J 6 bases; bases outside gene matches: 8. Germline CDR1 and CDR2: MDHEN and SYDVKM. This CDR3 spans 15 amino acids. This chain's CDR3 is CASSSLEGGSGELFF. The CDR3 bases are TGTGCCAGCAGTTCCCTGGAGGGAGGGTCCGGGGAGCTGTTTTTT.

The chain carries TRBV5-1 and TRBJ2-3, with 8 bases lining up with TRBD2. V was clipped by 2 bases and J by 0 bases; unmatched bases: 8. This CDR3 is built from 17 residues. Germline assignment: CDR1 SGHRS and CDR2 YFSETQ. The CDR3, as DNA: TGCGCCAGCAGCTTTACTAGCGGAGGGATTAGCACAGATACGCAGTATTTT. Its protein product is CASSFTSGGISTDTQYF.

The gene calls are TRBV28 and TRBJ2-7; 14 bases match TRBD2. Losses at the gene ends were 5 bases for V and 7 bases for J; bases not matched to a gene: 13. This CDR3 comprises 17 residues. CDR1 MDHEN and CDR2 SYDVKM come from the germline V gene. This CDR3 reads CASSGTGGLAGVGEQYF. Written as DNA, the CDR3 is TGTGCCAGCAGTGGGACAGGGGGACTAGCGGGGGTTGGGGAGCAGTACTTC.

The rearrangement joins TRBV7-9 to TRBJ2-3; a weak D match, TRBD2 (5 bases). The ends were cut back, 2 bases at V and 6 bases at J, with 12 bases in the middle. This CDR3 has 14 residues. The germline V gene encodes CDR1 SEHNR and CDR2 FQNEAQ (reference sequence). CDR3 nucleotides: TGTGCCAGCAGCTTAAGTGCGGGTTTTGATACGCAGTATTTT. It codes for CASSLSAGFDTQYF.

The chain links TRBV13 to TRBJ2-3, with TRBD2 identical over 15 bases. The length of the CDR3 is 14 residues. V lost 4 bases and J lost 10; bases outside the gene matches: 3. The germline V gene encodes CDR1 PRHDT and CDR2 FYEKMQ (reference sequence). CDR3 DNA sequence: TGTGCCAGCAGCTGGACTAGCGGGGGGGCATCGCAGTATTTT. It codes for CASSWTSGGASQYF.

This sequence joins TRBV5-1 and TRBJ1-2; 7 bases are shared with TRBD1. This CDR3 contains 15 residues. The V and J ends lost 3 bases and 3 bases, in that order; junction bases with no gene match: 8. Per the germline V gene, CDR1 is SGHRS and CDR2 is YFSETQ. CDR3 coding DNA: TGCGCCAGCAGCTATACCAGACAGGGCTACTATGGCTACACCTTC. It translates to CASSYTRQGYYGYTF.

Only a few counts were recorded for this clone. The chain carries TRBV10-1 and TRBJ2-7; 10 bases are shared with TRBD1. After removal of 5 bases from V and 5 bases from J, the junction contained 3 bases not matched to a gene. The CDR3 totals 13 residues. The germline V gene encodes CDR1 WNHNN and CDR2 SYGVQD (reference sequence). The CDR3 bases are TGCGCCAGCAGTAGGGACAGGGGCCACGAGCAGTACTTC. Translated, it gives CASSRDRGHEQYF.

The V and J genes are TRBV10-3 and TRBJ2-7, with TRBD2 matching 12 bases. This CDR3 region has 15 residues. Looked up from germline, CDR1 is ENHRY and CDR2 is SYGVKD. With V trimmed by 5 bases and J by 5 bases, 7 bases remained unmatched. The CDR3 sequence: CAISPLAGGPHEQYF. CDR3 coding DNA: TGTGCCATCAGTCCGCTAGCGGGAGGGCCCCACGAGCAGTACTTC.

V is TRBV6-6 and J is TRBJ2-7; 7 bases are shared with TRBD2. CDR1 is MNHNY, CDR2 SVGAGI, per germline (reference sequence). The CDR3 runs to 16 residues. J gave up 1 base and V 5 bases, and 11 bases lay outside the gene matches. The CDR3 reads CASSKPAGELSYEQYF. CDR3 DNA sequence: TGTGCCAGCAGTAAGCCCGCGGGGGAACTTTCCTACGAGCAGTACTTC.

The chain carries TRBV29-1 and TRBJ1-2; the D is unclear. Trimming stripped 4 bases from V and 2 bases from J, with 11 bases between. Germline V gene lookup returns CDR1 SQVTM and CDR2 ANQGSEA. The CDR3 extends over 13 amino acids. The CDR3 DNA reads TGCAGCGTTGGCCTGCAGGCAAACTATGGCTACACCTTC. Protein product: CSVGLQANYGYTF. Combining the CDR3 with reference TRBV29-1 and TRBJ1-2 gives the whole variable domain SAVISQKPSRDICQRGTSLTIQCQVDSQVTMMFWYRQQPGQSLTLIATANQGSEATYESGFVIDKFPISRPNLTFSTLTVSNMSPEDSSIYLCSVGLQANYGYTFGSGTRLTVV.

The chain couples TRBV11-2 to TRBJ1-2; 8 nucleotides line up with TRBD1. CDR1 is SGHAT, CDR2 FQNNGV, per germline. This CDR3 is 15 amino acids long. V lost 5 bases and J lost 6; bases outside the gene matches: 11. As DNA, the CDR3 is TGTGCCAGCAGCCCCCGGACAGGGATGGACGATGGCTACACCTTC. This gives the protein CASSPRTGMDDGYTF.

The count of this clone is one. The rearrangement links TRBV7-2 to TRBJ2-1; D is perhaps TRBD2 (5 bases). The CDR3 is 13 residues long. Looked up from germline, CDR1 is SGHTA and CDR2 is FQGNSA. V was cut by 6 bases and J by 4 bases, with 10 bases left in between. The CDR3 region has the DNA TGTGCCAGCAGGGGAGAGCTTTACAATGAGCAGTTCTTC. It yields the protein CASRGELYNEQFF.